Following are 6 T cell receptor beta chains from one sample sequenced in a study of radiotherapy plus CTLA-4 blockade in lung cancer (dated by TCRdb to 2017 to 2018). Receptors were amplified or captured by the immunoSEQ multiplex PCR assay. Sourced from immuneACCESS, this table was stored by TCRdb with only in-frame sequences that have V and J called. A share of the clones is absent; for the studies checked, an unresolved V gene accounts for under half, and the remainder has no known explanation. Here the sample has around 100,000 clones; 70% to 85% occur a single time. The ten largest clones capture roughly 3.3% of the sample. The sample in question was peripheral blood, obtained from a patient treated with radiotherapy plus ipilimumab. All receptors come from a human donor with non-small cell lung cancer that progressed on radiotherapy plus ipilimumab. Some clones in this sample may be carry-over from other donors' samples.

The chain joins TRBV28 to TRBJ1-2, with a weak D call TRBD1 (5 bases). Per germline, CDR1 MDHEN and CDR2 SYDVKM. CDR3 length: 15 residues. Trimming pared 5 bases from V and 8 bases from J, leaving 21 bases between. The CDR3 spells CASSGGGIPLWGYTF. DNA of the CDR3: TGTGCCAGCAGTGGGGGTGGGATCCCTCTATGGGGCTACACCTTC.

The table lists this clone with a few counts. V is TRBV27 and J is TRBJ1-5, with TRBD1 as a possible D gene (6 bases). CDR1 and CDR2 (germline): MNHEY, SMNVEV (reference sequence). The V gene lost 5 bases and the J gene lost 2 bases, with 10 bases spanning the gap. CDR3 length equals 14 residues. CDR3 nucleotide sequence: TGTGCCAGCAGTCCCCGACAGGGCAATCAGCCCCAGCATTTT. Its protein is CASSPRQGNQPQHF.

The chain couples TRBV5-5 to TRBJ1-3, with no clear D. Trimming pared 4 bases from V and 0 bases from J, leaving 14 bases between. This CDR3 region has 16 residues. Germline CDR1 SGHKS, CDR2 YYEKEE (reference sequence). In nucleotides, the CDR3 is TGTGCCAGCAGCCTCCTCCCGTGGAGCTCTGGAAACACCATATATTTT. Protein: CASSLLPWSSGNTIYF.

The gene calls are TRBV5-1 and TRBJ1-2; possible D gene TRBD1, 5 bases. The CDR3 runs to 14 residues. Germline CDR1 and CDR2: SGHRS and YFSETQ. The germline V and J ends were trimmed by 4 bases and 0 bases, with 10 bases remaining between them. The CDR3 DNA sequence: TGCGCCAGCAGCAATACGACAGCTAACTATGGCTACACCTTC. Translated: CASSNTTANYGYTF.

This clone was seen only once. The chain recombines TRBV5-6 with TRBJ2-7; 9 bases line up with TRBD1. The CDR3 spans 13 residues. J gave up 13 bases and V 3 bases, and 11 bases lay outside the gene matches. The germline V gene encodes CDR1 SGHDT and CDR2 YYEEEE. CDR3 sequence: CASSYDGTGRLYF. CDR3 DNA sequence: TGTGCCAGCAGCTACGACGGGACAGGGCGTCTATACTTC.

This chain uses TRBV4-2 with TRBJ2-2; 7 positions match TRBD1. Germline V gene sequence: CDR1 LGHNA, CDR2 YNFKEQ. This CDR3 has 17 residues. With 4 bases clipped from V and 6 bases from J, the junction kept 14 bases outside the gene matches. The CDR3 spells CASSLSPGSGGAGELFF. In nucleotides, the CDR3 is TGTGCCAGCAGCCTCTCTCCCGGGTCAGGGGGAGCCGGGGAGCTGTTTTTT.